This TCR beta chain was identified in a study of OX40 agonist ivuxolimab in advanced cancers. Study summary: Ivuxolimab was administered intravenously to patients at 0.01 to 10 mg/kg every 2 weeks.

Some clones are missing from TCRdb's copy, which holds only in-frame ones; the method was immunoSEQ multiplex PCR. The table records about 80,000 clones, more than 85% of them present only once. CDR3 length equals 17 residues. Trimming stripped 2 bases from V and 7 bases from J, with 21 bases between. CDR1 and CDR2 from the germline V gene are GTSNPN and SVGIG (reference sequence). Study-wide findings and caveats: On average, CD8+ T cells showed a greater number of expanded clones than CD4+. At doses 0.1 to 3.0 mg/kg, CD4+ and CD8+ clones expanded. People who partly responded at 0.1-3.0 mg/kg had some of the least clonal expansion seen.

On this clone itself: The antigen is unknown.

This chain links TRBV30 with TRBJ1-6, with a possible D match to TRBD1 (6 bases). The source is an adult with an advanced solid tumor such as melanoma, head and neck, liver or kidney cancer. The specimen comprised CD4+ or CD8+ T cells sorted from blood, sampled in a trial of the OX40 agonist ivuxolimab. In DNA form, the CDR3 reads TGTGCCTGGAGTCCCTGGCGGGGGGCGCCCGGGAATTCACCCCTCCACTTT. This sequence encodes CAWSPWRGAPGNSPLHF.